The 2 T cell receptor beta chains reported below all come from one sample, sequenced in a study of blood T cell repertoires in COVID-19. Sequenced by immunoSEQ multiplex PCR; TCRdb stores in-frame clones only, minus some. This sample has around 65,000 clones, with roughly 80% found just once. Specimen: peripheral blood. These receptors all come from a woman of 80 years or more with active or convalescent COVID-19.

The chain recombines TRBV29-1 with TRBJ1-1; possible D gene TRBD1, 5 bases. The CDR3 is 13 residues long. The germline V and J ends were trimmed by 6 bases and 10 bases, with 21 bases remaining between them. CDR1 is SQVTM, CDR2 ANQGSEA, per germline. The CDR3 nucleotides read TGCAGCGTCGCCTTGGGGAGGCTGGGGCGAGCTTTCTTT. It yields the protein CSVALGRLGRAFF.

The chain uses TRBV11-2 and TRBJ2-7; perhaps TRBD1 as D (6 bases). Trimming cost V 7 bases and J 3 bases, with 7 bases left between them. Germline V gene lookup returns CDR1 SGHAT and CDR2 FQNNGV. This CDR3 region has 11 residues. CDR3 in DNA: TGTGCCAGCACCAGGGGCTACGAGCAGTACTTC. It specifies CASTRGYEQYF.